This T cell receptor beta chain was documented in a study of CD8+CD57+ T cells in acquired aplastic anemia. Across the whole study: Mean DNA quantity obtained from sorted CD4+ and CD8+ cells was about 3.2 ug. Healthy donors gave 10 million to 11 million reads on average for CD4+ cells. Study results and caveats: Significant differences in CD8+ Simpson's diversity were not observed between patients and controls. Found in both controls and patients were approximately 29 CD8+ CDR3 sequences.

Genomic DNA was employed as the template in profiling TCR beta VDJ and CDR3. TCRdb reanalysed the reads using MiXCR and keeps one entry per CDR3 protein. The table has about 220,000 distinct CDR3 sequences, approximately 35% seen once. This clonotype was seen more than once but under ten times. Its antigen is undetermined. The CDR3 covers 15 residues. Germline V gene sequence: CDR1 SGHNT, CDR2 YYREEE (reference sequence). With V trimmed by 1 base and J by 2 bases, 2 bases remained unmatched. The clonotype comes from a human donor in good health, serving as a control. Specimen: sorted CD4+, CD8+, or CD8+CD57+ T cells (not recorded which) from PBMCs. J is TRBJ2-5 and V is TRBV5-4, with 10 bases that match TRBD2. The CDR3 protein is CASSLLAGEQETQYF. The DNA for the CDR3 is TGTGCCAGCAGCTTGCTAGCGGGAGAGCAAGAGACCCAGTACTTC.